The rows below give T cell receptor beta chains drawn from one sample of a study of T-cell reconstitution after alpha-beta-depleted transplantation in children. MiXCR, run by TCRdb on the PCR reads, gives a single entry per CDR3 protein. The sample lists about 300,000 distinct CDR3 sequences; over 9% were seen once. The sample in question was PBMCs, obtained before TCRalphabeta/CD19-depleted stem cell transplant. The receptors derive from a boy under two years old with acute myeloid leukemia, due to receive a stem cell transplant. Each CDR3 is given with its conserved first and last residue. D genes are given only for firm matches. A row's size may be missing; if present it is once, few, many or a size class.

len	v_gene	j_gene	d_gene	abundance	CDR3nt	CDR3aa
14	TRBV20-1	TRBJ2-7	TRBD1	many	TGCAGTGCGAGACTGACCCGGGACAGGAACGAGCAGTACTTC	CSARLTRDRNEQYF
15	TRBV13	TRBJ2-2	-	many	TGTGCCAGCAGCTCTGAATACGACCACACCGGGGAGCTGTTTTTT	CASSSEYDHTGELFF
14	TRBV29-1	TRBJ1-2	TRBD1	-	TGCAGCGTTGAAGAAGCGGGGACAGGGGACGGCTACACCTTC	CSVEEAGTGDGYTF
14	TRBV6-2/TRBV6-3	TRBJ2-5	-	many	TGTGCCAGCAGTCCGAGACAGGAACAAGAGACCCAGTACTTC	CASSPRQEQETQYF
14	TRBV25-1	TRBJ2-7	TRBD2	many	TGTGCCAGCAGGGAAAGCGGGAGTGGCTACGAGCAGTACTTC	CASRESGSGYEQYF
16	TRBV5-6	TRBJ2-2	-	many	TGTGCCAGCAGCTTGGGACAGGCAAGGAAGACCGGGGAGCTGTTTTTT	CASSLGQARKTGELFF
15	TRBV6-1	TRBJ2-2	-	many	TGTGCCAGCATAGCAGCGCCCGCGAACACCGGGGAGCTGTTTTTT	CASIAAPANTGELFF
15	TRBV2	TRBJ2-5	TRBD2	many	TGTGCCAGCAGTGCCCTAGCGGAGGGCTCTGCGGCCCAGTACTTC	CASSALAEGSAAQYF
13	TRBV20-1	TRBJ1-6	TRBD1	-	TGCAGTGCTCTAGGGACAGCCAGATCACCCCTCCACTTT	CSALGTARSPLHF
18	TRBV20-1	TRBJ2-2	TRBD2	many	TGCAGTGCTATTCCTCGACCCACTAGCGGGAGTAGTGTCGGGGAGCTGTTTTTT	CSAIPRPTSGSSVGELFF
17	TRBV21-1	TRBJ2-5	-	few	TGTGCCAGCAGCAAAGATAGCAAGAAAGGGTACCAAGAGACCCAGTACTTC	CASSKDSKKGYQETQYF
15	TRBV5-1	TRBJ2-3	-	-	TGCGCCAGCAGCTTTTTAGCTTCTAGCACAGATACGCAGTATTTT	CASSFLASSTDTQYF
16	TRBV9	TRBJ2-3	TRBD2	-	TGTGCCAGCAGCGGATTAACGGGGGGGCTGGCAGATACGCAGTATTTT	CASSGLTGGLADTQYF
15	TRBV7-2	TRBJ1-2	TRBD1	many	TGTGCCAGCAGCGAGAGGACAGGGATTCTCTATGGCTACACCTTC	CASSERTGILYGYTF